This T cell receptor (beta chain) was recovered during a study of cytomegalovirus exposure and HLA in healthy donors. Study information: A data release that came early held approximately 85 million unique TCRs from HLA-typed donors.

A note on this clone: Its antigen remains unidentified.

Findings of the study overall: Follow-up analysis found HLA locus-dependent TCR association rates, highest for DRB1 and lowest for HLA-C. Prediction of most subjects' HLA-A and HLA-B alleles by TCR beta sequences was reportedly accurate. Per a later analysis, roughly 17,000 TCR beta sequences showed association with HLA alleles at 0.05 false discovery rate.

Primers included in the PCR were 60 Vbeta and 13 Jbeta primers. Some clones are missing from TCRdb's copy, which holds only in-frame ones; the method was immunoSEQ multiplex PCR. Of 150,000 or so clones in the sample, approximately 85% were seen once. V lost 2 bases and J lost 4, with 14 bases in between. CDR1 and CDR2 (germline): MNHEY, SVGAGI. This CDR3 has 15 residues. The chain couples TRBV6-5 to TRBJ1-1; D is unresolved. Specimen: PBMCs. The receptor was derived from a young woman in good health and CMV-seronegative. DNA of the CDR3: TGTGCCAGCAGTTACCCCTCCGAGAGAGGCACTGAAGCTTTCTTT. Translated: CASSYPSERGTEAFF.